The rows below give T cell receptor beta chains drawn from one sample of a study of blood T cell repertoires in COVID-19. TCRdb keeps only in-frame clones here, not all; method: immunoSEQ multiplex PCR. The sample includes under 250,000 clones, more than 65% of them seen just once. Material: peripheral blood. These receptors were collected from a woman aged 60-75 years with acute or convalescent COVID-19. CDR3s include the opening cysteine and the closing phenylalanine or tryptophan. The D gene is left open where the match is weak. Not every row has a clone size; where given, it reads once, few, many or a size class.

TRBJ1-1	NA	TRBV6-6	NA	CASSPTWEGAEAFF	TGTGCCAGCAGTCCCACCTGGGAGGGGGCTGAAGCTTTCTTT
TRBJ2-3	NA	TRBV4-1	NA	CASTEGGGGGTDTQYF	TGCGCCAGCACCGAAGGAGGAGGGGGGGGCACAGATACGCAGTATTTT
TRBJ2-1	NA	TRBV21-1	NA	CASSPHQDFNEQFF	TGTGCCAGCAGCCCCCACCAGGACTTCAATGAGCAGTTCTTC
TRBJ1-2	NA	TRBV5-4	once	CASSLRVGDYGYTF	TGTGCCAGCAGCTTGCGGGTAGGGGACTATGGCTACACCTTC
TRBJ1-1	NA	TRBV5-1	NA	CASSFLLNTEAFF	TGCGCCAGCAGCTTTCTTCTGAACACTGAAGCTTTCTTT
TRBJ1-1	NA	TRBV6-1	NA	CASSDPTGPWAFF	TGTGCCAGCAGTGACCCGACGGGTCCTTGGGCTTTCTTT
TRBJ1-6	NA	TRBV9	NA	CASSAWTPNSPLHF	TGTGCCAGCAGCGCATGGACACCAAATTCACCCCTCCACTTT
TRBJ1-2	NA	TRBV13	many	CASSLGLGGNYGYTF	TGTGCCAGCAGCTTAGGGCTAGGGGGAAACTATGGCTACACCTTC
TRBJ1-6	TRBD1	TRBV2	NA	CASSGWDRGYSPLHF	TGTGCCAGCAGTGGATGGGACAGGGGTTATTCACCCCTCCACTTT
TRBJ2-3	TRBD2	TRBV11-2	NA	CASSLDRAGTDTQYF	TGTGCCAGCAGCTTAGATCGAGCGGGGACAGATACGCAGTATTTT
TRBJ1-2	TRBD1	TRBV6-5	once	CASSRQGVTNYGYTF	TGTGCCAGCAGCCGACAGGGTGTCACTAACTATGGCTACACCTTC
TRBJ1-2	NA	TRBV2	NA	CASSDPHIVRQERGYTF	TGTGCCAGCAGTGACCCCCATATCGTCCGACAGGAACGTGGCTACACCTTC
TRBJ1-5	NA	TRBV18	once	CASSPSGVNQPQHF	TGTGCCAGCTCACCTTCAGGGGTGAATCAGCCCCAGCATTTT
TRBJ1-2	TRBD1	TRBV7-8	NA	CASSLAMGTGGGYTF	TGTGCCAGCAGCTTAGCGATGGGGACAGGCGGAGGCTACACCTTC
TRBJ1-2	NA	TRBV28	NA	CASCPPGYGYTF	TGTGCCAGCTGTCCTCCAGGGTATGGCTACACCTTC
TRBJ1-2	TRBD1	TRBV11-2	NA	CASSLGTGQPYRYGYTF	TGTGCCAGCAGCTTGGGGACAGGCCAACCCTACCGCTATGGCTACACCTTC
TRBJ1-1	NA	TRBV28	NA	CASSVLTGRDTEAFF	TGTGCCAGCAGTGTCCTGACAGGTAGGGACACTGAAGCTTTCTTT
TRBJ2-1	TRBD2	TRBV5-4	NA	CASSGNSGGSASEQFF	TGTGCCAGCAGCGGTAATAGCGGGGGCTCGGCCAGTGAGCAGTTCTTC
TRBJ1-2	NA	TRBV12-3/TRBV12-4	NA	CASSLGQSYGYTF	TGTGCCAGCAGTTTAGGACAGAGCTATGGCTACACCTTC
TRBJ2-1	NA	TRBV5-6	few	CASSLSRGPRNEQFF	TGTGCCAGCAGCTTGTCGCGGGGCCCTAGGAATGAGCAGTTCTTC